These T cell receptor beta chains were read from a single sample in a study of shared clonotypes between healthy human individuals. The data were produced by immunoSEQ multiplex PCR, yet TCRdb's version contains in-frame clones alone and is incomplete. Here the sample spans millions of clones, 85% to 95% being singletons. The sample taken for sequencing was naive CD4+ T cells sorted from blood. The source is a young man in good health. CDR3s leave out the opening cysteine and the closing phenylalanine or tryptophan. The order of the fields is V gene, clone size, D gene, CDR3 protein. The D gene is left open where the match is weak. Size tells how often a clone was seen (once, few, many) or the class of an expanded clone, and some rows leave it out.

TRBV28 NA NA ASRQGLVTSEQY
TRBV30 NA NA AWSGSGTNQPQH
TRBV11-3 NA NA ASSLGGGPAYEQY
TRBV7-8 once NA ASSLQFPGNTIY
TRBV6-6 NA TRBD1 ASSAPGTGGGEQY
TRBV18 NA NA ASSPAPLNEQY
TRBV19 NA TRBD1 ASSIWDSSDEQF
TRBV5-3 NA TRBD1 ARALTGAWTEAF
TRBV9 NA NA ASSVEGGTVHEQY
TRBV28 NA NA ASSLDYTGTGNTIY
TRBV5-1 NA NA ASSLETMNTEAF
TRBV29-1 NA TRBD2 SVRTSGSADTQY
TRBV6-1 NA NA ASSEYETGTGYEQY
TRBV9 NA NA ASAPKRSSYNEQF
TRBV19 once TRBD1 ASSGTGGSYGYT
TRBV27 NA NA ASSLRRPSPDTQY
TRBV25-1 NA NA ASSESGNSNQPQH
TRBV5-6 NA NA ASSLAEGYNEQF
TRBV6-5 NA TRBD2 ASSSSRLAGTGQY
TRBV18 NA TRBD1 ASSPGIQGGNTEAF
TRBV11-2 NA NA ASSSEPRPTDTQY
TRBV7-7 NA NA ASSAAKYSGNTIY
TRBV29-1 NA NA SVEERINYGYT
TRBV2 NA TRBD2 ASSEARGVEQY
TRBV11-2 NA NA ASSLSIGGQAF
TRBV9 NA TRBD1 ASSVQGAKDTQY
TRBV5-4 NA TRBD1 ASSYDRDEQY
TRBV30 NA NA AWSANRRNTEAF
TRBV11-3 NA NA ASSSGQGTDTQY
TRBV6-6 NA TRBD1 ASNIGDRGHQPQH
TRBV14 NA TRBD1 ASAAVHRGPPYEQY
TRBV6-5 once TRBD1 ASSAQGRTTEAF
TRBV5-4 NA NA ASSLIEGETQY
TRBV19 NA TRBD1 ASSATGAYSNQPQH
TRBV4-2 NA TRBD1 ASSQGDSGNEKLF
TRBV9 NA TRBD2 ASRVASGNTGELF
TRBV6-1 NA TRBD2 ASSGTPSGGRV
TRBV5-6 NA NA ASSETALNYGYT
TRBV7-9 NA TRBD1 ASSIGTGNNEQF
TRBV7-9 NA TRBD2 ASSPNLAGVSHNEQF
TRBV5-1 NA NA ASSFRTGNSYNEQF
TRBV27 NA NA ASSLVATNEKLF
TRBV6-5 NA TRBD2 ASSYDGTNSYNEQF
TRBV2 NA TRBD1 ASRVDRVTYEQY
TRBV7-9 NA TRBD1 ASSLDPGQSNTGELF
TRBV5-1 NA NA ASSLKGPQGPLYEQY
TRBV19 NA TRBD1 ASLLGGEQF